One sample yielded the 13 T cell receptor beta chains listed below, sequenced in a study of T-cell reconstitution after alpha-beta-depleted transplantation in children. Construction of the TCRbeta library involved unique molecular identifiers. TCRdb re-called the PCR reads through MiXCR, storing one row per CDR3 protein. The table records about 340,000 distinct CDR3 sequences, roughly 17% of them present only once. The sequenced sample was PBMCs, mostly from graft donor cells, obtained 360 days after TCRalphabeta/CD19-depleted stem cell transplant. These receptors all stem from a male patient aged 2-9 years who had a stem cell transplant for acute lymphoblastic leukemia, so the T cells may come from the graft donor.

CDR3 nucleotide sequence: TGTGCCAGCCACGACTATCTGACTAGCGGGAGGCCGAACACCGGGGAGCTGTTTTTT. This translates into CASHDYLTSGRPNTGELFF. V and J are TRBV11-1 and TRBJ2-2; TRBD2 aligns across 13 bases. The CDR3 is 19 amino acids. CDR1 is SGHAT, CDR2 FQDESV, per germline (reference sequence). V dropped 8 bases and J dropped 0; count of bases not matched to a gene: 12.

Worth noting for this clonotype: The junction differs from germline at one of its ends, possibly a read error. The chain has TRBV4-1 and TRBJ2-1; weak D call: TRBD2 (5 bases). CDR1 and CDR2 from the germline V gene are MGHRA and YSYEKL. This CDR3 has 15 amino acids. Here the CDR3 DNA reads TGCGCCAGCAGCCAAGGTCCGGGGTACTACAATGAGCATTTCTTC. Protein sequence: CASSQGPGYYNEHFF.

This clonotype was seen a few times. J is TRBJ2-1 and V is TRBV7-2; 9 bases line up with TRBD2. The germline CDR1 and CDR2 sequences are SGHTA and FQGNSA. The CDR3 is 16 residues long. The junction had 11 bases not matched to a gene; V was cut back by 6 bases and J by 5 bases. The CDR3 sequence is CASSITAGGPNNEQFF. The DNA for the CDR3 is TGTGCCAGCAGTATCACGGCGGGAGGGCCCAACAATGAGCAGTTCTTC.

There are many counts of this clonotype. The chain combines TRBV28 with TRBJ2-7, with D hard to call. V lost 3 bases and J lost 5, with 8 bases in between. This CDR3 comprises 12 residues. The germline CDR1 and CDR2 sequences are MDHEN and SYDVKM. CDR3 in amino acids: CASSFKQDEQYF. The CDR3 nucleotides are TGTGCCAGCAGTTTTAAGCAGGACGAGCAGTACTTC.

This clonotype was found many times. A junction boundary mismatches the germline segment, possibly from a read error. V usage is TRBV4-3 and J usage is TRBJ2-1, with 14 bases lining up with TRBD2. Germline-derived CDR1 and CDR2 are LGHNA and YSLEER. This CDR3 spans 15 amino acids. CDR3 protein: CASSPGLAGVGEQFF. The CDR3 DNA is TGTGCCAGCAGCCCGGGACTAGCGGGAGTTGGTGAGCAGTTCTTC.

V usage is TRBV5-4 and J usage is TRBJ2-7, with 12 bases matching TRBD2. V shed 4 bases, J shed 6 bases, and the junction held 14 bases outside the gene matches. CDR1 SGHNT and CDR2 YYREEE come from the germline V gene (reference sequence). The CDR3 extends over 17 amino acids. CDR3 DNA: TGTGCCAGCAGCCCAGGACTACTAGCGGGAGGACCCGCCGAGCAGTACTTC. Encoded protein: CASSPGLLAGGPAEQYF.

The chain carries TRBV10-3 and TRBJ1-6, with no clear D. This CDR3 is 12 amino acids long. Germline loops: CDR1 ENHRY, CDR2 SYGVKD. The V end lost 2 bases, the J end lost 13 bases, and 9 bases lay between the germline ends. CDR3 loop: CAISEPGWPLHF. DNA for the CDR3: TGTGCCATCAGTGAGCCGGGGTGGCCCCTCCACTTT.

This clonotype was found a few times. The CDR3 reads CASSYSDGDSWYEQYF. CDR3 coding DNA: TGTGCCAGCAGTTACTCGGACGGGGACAGTTGGTACGAGCAGTACTTC. The chain recombines TRBV6-2 or TRBV6-3 with TRBJ2-7, with 7 nucleotides matching TRBD1. Germline assignment: CDR1 MNHEY and CDR2 SVGEGT. V trimming: 0 bases; J trimming: 4 bases; junction bases outside the gene matches: 9. The CDR3 spans 16 residues.

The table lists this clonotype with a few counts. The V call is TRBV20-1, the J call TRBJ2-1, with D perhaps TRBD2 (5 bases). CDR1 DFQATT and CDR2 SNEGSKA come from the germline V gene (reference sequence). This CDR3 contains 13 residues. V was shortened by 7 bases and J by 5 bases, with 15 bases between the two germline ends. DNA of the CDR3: TGCAGTGTTCGTGGGAGCAGGAACAATGAGCAGTTCTTC. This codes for CSVRGSRNNEQFF.

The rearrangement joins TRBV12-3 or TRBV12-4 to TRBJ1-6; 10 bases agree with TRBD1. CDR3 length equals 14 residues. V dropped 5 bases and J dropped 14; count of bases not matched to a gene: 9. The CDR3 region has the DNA TGTGCCAGCAGTCTCCGGGACAGGGGTTATACCCTCCACTTT. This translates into CASSLRDRGYTLHF.

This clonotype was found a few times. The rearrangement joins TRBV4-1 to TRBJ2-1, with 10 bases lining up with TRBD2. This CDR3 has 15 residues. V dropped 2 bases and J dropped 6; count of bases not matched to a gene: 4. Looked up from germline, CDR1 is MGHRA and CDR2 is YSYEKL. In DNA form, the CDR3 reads TGCGCCAGCAGCCAAACTAGCGGGGTTTCCAATGAGCAGTTCTTC. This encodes CASSQTSGVSNEQFF.

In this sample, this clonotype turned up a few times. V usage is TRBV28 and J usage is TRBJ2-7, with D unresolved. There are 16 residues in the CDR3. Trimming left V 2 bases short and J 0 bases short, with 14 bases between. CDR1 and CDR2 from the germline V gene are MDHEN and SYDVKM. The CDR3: CASSLNFGGISYEQYF. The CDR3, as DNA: TGTGCCAGCAGTTTAAACTTCGGTGGGATCTCCTACGAGCAGTACTTC.

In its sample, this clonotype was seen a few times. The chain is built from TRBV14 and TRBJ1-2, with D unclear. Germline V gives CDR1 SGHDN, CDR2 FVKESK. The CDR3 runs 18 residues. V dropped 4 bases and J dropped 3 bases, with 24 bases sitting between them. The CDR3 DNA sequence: TGTGCCAGCAGCCGGATTGATTGGGAACTGGGCTTAGACTATGGCTACACCTTC. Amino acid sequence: CASSRIDWELGLDYGYTF.